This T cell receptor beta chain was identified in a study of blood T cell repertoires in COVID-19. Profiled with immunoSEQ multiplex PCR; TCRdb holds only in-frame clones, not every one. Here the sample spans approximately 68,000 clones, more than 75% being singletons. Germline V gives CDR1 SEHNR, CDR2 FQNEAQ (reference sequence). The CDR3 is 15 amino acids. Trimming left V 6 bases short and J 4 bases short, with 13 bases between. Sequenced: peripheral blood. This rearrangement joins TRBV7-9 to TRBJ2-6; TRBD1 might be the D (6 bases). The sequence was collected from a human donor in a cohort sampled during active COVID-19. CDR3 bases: TGTGCCAGCAGACCCGGGACACCAGGGGCCAACGTCCTGACTTTC. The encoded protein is CASRPGTPGANVLTF.